These T cell receptor beta chains were read from a single sample in a study of OX40 agonist ivuxolimab in advanced cancers. The data were produced by immunoSEQ multiplex PCR, yet TCRdb's version contains in-frame clones alone and is incomplete. Among about 79,000 clones listed, 86% were seen once. The sample consisted of CD4+ or CD8+ T cells sorted from blood, taken in a trial of the OX40 agonist ivuxolimab. The receptors derive from an adult with an advanced solid tumor such as melanoma, head and neck, liver or kidney cancer. Each CDR3 is given with its conserved first and last residue. The order of the fields is V gene, J gene, CDR3 length, D gene, clone size, CDR3 protein, CDR3 DNA. D genes are given only for firm matches. The listing skips clone size in some rows; elsewhere it reads once, few, many or a size class.

v_call: TRBV4-3
j_call: TRBJ1-2
cdr3_length: 16
d_call: TRBD1
clone_size: .
cdr3_aa: CASSQDLDRANYGYTF
cdr3_nt: TGCGCCAGCAGCCAAGATCTCGACAGGGCTAACTATGGCTACACCTTC

v_call: TRBV18
j_call: TRBJ2-7
cdr3_length: 16
d_call: TRBD2
clone_size: .
cdr3_aa: CASSPQAGDGPYEQYF
cdr3_nt: TGTGCCAGCTCACCACAAGCGGGAGACGGTCCCTACGAGCAGTACTTC

v_call: TRBV6-5
j_call: TRBJ1-6
cdr3_length: 15
d_call: .
clone_size: .
cdr3_aa: CASGQSPAINSPLHF
cdr3_nt: TGTGCCAGCGGACAGTCCCCGGCTATTAATTCACCCCTCCACTTT

v_call: TRBV6-5
j_call: TRBJ1-2
cdr3_length: 14
d_call: TRBD1
clone_size: .
cdr3_aa: CASSYGGQGYRYTF
cdr3_nt: TGTGCCAGCAGTTACGGGGGACAGGGCTATCGCTACACCTTC

v_call: TRBV28
j_call: TRBJ2-5
cdr3_length: 18
d_call: TRBD1
clone_size: .
cdr3_aa: CASSFQLTLDRVEETQYF
cdr3_nt: TGTGCCAGCAGTTTCCAACTTACCTTAGACAGGGTGGAAGAGACCCAGTACTTC

v_call: TRBV27
j_call: TRBJ1-1
cdr3_length: 15
d_call: .
clone_size: .
cdr3_aa: CASSSAGTSGPEAFF
cdr3_nt: TGTGCCAGCAGTTCGGCCGGGACATCTGGCCCGGAAGCTTTCTTT

v_call: TRBV12-5
j_call: TRBJ2-1
cdr3_length: 13
d_call: TRBD2
clone_size: few
cdr3_aa: CASRTSGGNEQFF
cdr3_nt: TGTGCTAGTAGGACTAGCGGGGGGAATGAGCAGTTCTTC

v_call: TRBV6-4
j_call: TRBJ2-1
cdr3_length: 11
d_call: .
clone_size: few
cdr3_aa: CASSRGDEQFF
cdr3_nt: TGTGCCAGCAGCCGGGGCGATGAGCAGTTCTTC

v_call: TRBV4-3
j_call: TRBJ1-2
cdr3_length: 14
d_call: .
clone_size: few
cdr3_aa: CASSQDFRDYGYTF
cdr3_nt: TGCGCCAGCAGCCAAGATTTCAGGGACTATGGCTACACCTTC

v_call: TRBV5-4
j_call: TRBJ1-6
cdr3_length: 16
d_call: .
clone_size: .
cdr3_aa: CASSPDNRAYNSPLHF
cdr3_nt: TGTGCCAGCAGCCCGGACAATAGGGCATATAATTCACCCCTCCACTTT

v_call: TRBV6-1
j_call: TRBJ2-1
cdr3_length: 15
d_call: .
clone_size: .
cdr3_aa: CASSTRTVTYNEQFF
cdr3_nt: TGTGCCAGCAGTACCCGGACAGTTACCTACAATGAGCAGTTCTTC

v_call: TRBV7-9
j_call: TRBJ2-1
cdr3_length: 19
d_call: .
clone_size: few
cdr3_aa: CASSLAGPPTWPGTNEQFF
cdr3_nt: TGTGCCAGCAGCTTAGCTGGTCCCCCGACATGGCCGGGGACCAATGAGCAGTTCTTC

v_call: TRBV4-1
j_call: TRBJ1-5
cdr3_length: 16
d_call: .
clone_size: .
cdr3_aa: CASSQEGGEGNQPQHF
cdr3_nt: TGCGCCAGCAGCCAAGAAGGGGGTGAAGGCAATCAGCCCCAGCATTTT

v_call: TRBV7-2
j_call: TRBJ1-4
cdr3_length: 14
d_call: TRBD1
clone_size: once
cdr3_aa: CASSQNRGDEKLFF
cdr3_nt: TGTGCCAGCAGTCAAAACAGGGGTGATGAAAAACTGTTTTTT

v_call: TRBV7-2
j_call: TRBJ2-7
cdr3_length: 14
d_call: TRBD2
clone_size: .
cdr3_aa: CASSFRWTSYEQYF
cdr3_nt: TGTGCCAGCAGCTTTAGGTGGACTAGCTACGAGCAGTACTTC

v_call: TRBV4-2
j_call: TRBJ2-2
cdr3_length: 15
d_call: .
clone_size: .
cdr3_aa: CASSLQGRSTGELFF
cdr3_nt: TGTGCCAGCAGCCTACAGGGTAGAAGCACCGGGGAGCTGTTTTTT

v_call: TRBV2
j_call: TRBJ1-1
cdr3_length: 12
d_call: TRBD1
clone_size: .
cdr3_aa: CARRQGNTEAFF
cdr3_nt: TGTGCCAGACGACAGGGGAACACTGAAGCTTTCTTT

v_call: TRBV30
j_call: TRBJ1-2
cdr3_length: 14
d_call: TRBD1
clone_size: .
cdr3_aa: CAWSRQGLNYGYTF
cdr3_nt: TGTGCCTGGAGTAGACAGGGGTTGAACTATGGCTACACCTTC

v_call: TRBV5-4
j_call: TRBJ1-6
cdr3_length: 12
d_call: TRBD1
clone_size: .
cdr3_aa: CASSRDSQALHF
cdr3_nt: TGTGCCAGCAGCCGGGACAGTCAGGCCCTCCACTTT

v_call: TRBV6-1
j_call: TRBJ2-7
cdr3_length: 15
d_call: TRBD1
clone_size: .
cdr3_aa: CASSSGQGATYEQYF
cdr3_nt: TGTGCCAGCAGTTCAGGACAGGGAGCTACCTACGAGCAGTACTTC

v_call: TRBV7-2
j_call: TRBJ2-1
cdr3_length: 15
d_call: .
clone_size: .
cdr3_aa: CASRQDIGVVNEQFF
cdr3_nt: TGTGCCAGCAGACAAGATATTGGGGTAGTCAATGAGCAGTTCTTC

v_call: TRBV19
j_call: TRBJ2-5
cdr3_length: 12
d_call: .
clone_size: .
cdr3_aa: CASSISQETQYF
cdr3_nt: TGTGCCAGTAGTATCTCTCAAGAGACCCAGTACTTC

v_call: TRBV6-6
j_call: TRBJ2-1
cdr3_length: 12
d_call: .
clone_size: .
cdr3_aa: CASSRGEGEQFF
cdr3_nt: TGTGCCAGCAGCCGGGGCGAAGGTGAGCAGTTCTTC

v_call: TRBV19
j_call: TRBJ1-1
cdr3_length: 16
d_call: TRBD1
clone_size: .
cdr3_aa: CASTPGTGGRYTEAFF
cdr3_nt: TGTGCCAGTACCCCAGGGACAGGGGGCCGCTACACTGAAGCTTTCTTT

v_call: TRBV7-3
j_call: TRBJ1-4
cdr3_length: 15
d_call: TRBD1
clone_size: .
cdr3_aa: CAIPSAGQGREKLFF
cdr3_nt: TGTGCCATTCCGAGCGCGGGACAGGGGCGAGAAAAACTGTTTTTT

v_call: TRBV7-3
j_call: TRBJ2-6
cdr3_length: 16
d_call: .
clone_size: .
cdr3_aa: CASSLNTIGGANVLTF
cdr3_nt: TGTGCCAGCAGCTTAAATACTATAGGTGGGGCCAACGTCCTGACTTTC

v_call: TRBV2
j_call: TRBJ2-1
cdr3_length: 15
d_call: .
clone_size: once
cdr3_aa: CASSDSPARGNEQFF
cdr3_nt: TGTGCCAGCAGTGATAGCCCTGCTCGGGGCAATGAGCAGTTCTTC

v_call: TRBV7-2
j_call: TRBJ2-5
cdr3_length: 13
d_call: .
clone_size: .
cdr3_aa: CASSLVNQETQYF
cdr3_nt: TGTGCCAGCAGCTTAGTCAACCAAGAGACCCAGTACTTC

v_call: TRBV7-9
j_call: TRBJ2-1
cdr3_length: 15
d_call: .
clone_size: .
cdr3_aa: CASREMGGGNNEQFF
cdr3_nt: TGTGCCAGCAGAGAGATGGGAGGGGGGAACAATGAGCAGTTCTTC

v_call: TRBV2
j_call: TRBJ2-6
cdr3_length: 17
d_call: TRBD1
clone_size: once
cdr3_aa: CASSSGQGAAGANVLTF
cdr3_nt: TGTGCCAGCAGCTCGGGACAGGGGGCAGCGGGGGCCAACGTCCTGACTTTC

v_call: TRBV4-1
j_call: TRBJ2-2
cdr3_length: 17
d_call: TRBD2
clone_size: .
cdr3_aa: CASSQDRLAGVTGELFF
cdr3_nt: TGCGCCAGCAGCCAAGATCGACTAGCGGGAGTCACCGGGGAGCTGTTTTTT

v_call: TRBV6-5
j_call: TRBJ2-1
cdr3_length: 14
d_call: .
clone_size: .
cdr3_aa: CASRGQLTNNEQFF
cdr3_nt: TGTGCCAGCAGAGGACAATTGACCAACAATGAGCAGTTCTTC

v_call: TRBV4-3
j_call: TRBJ2-7
cdr3_length: 14
d_call: TRBD1
clone_size: .
cdr3_aa: CASRRDRGSYEQYF
cdr3_nt: TGCGCCAGCAGGCGGGACAGGGGGTCTTACGAGCAGTACTTC

v_call: TRBV29-1
j_call: TRBJ2-1
cdr3_length: 13
d_call: .
clone_size: .
cdr3_aa: CSVGPLGNDEQFF
cdr3_nt: TGCAGCGTTGGCCCACTAGGAAACGATGAGCAGTTCTTC

v_call: TRBV2
j_call: TRBJ1-3
cdr3_length: 14
d_call: .
clone_size: .
cdr3_aa: CASSDGGSSNTIYF
cdr3_nt: TGTGCCAGCAGTGACGGGGGATCCTCAAACACCATATATTTT

v_call: TRBV19
j_call: TRBJ1-2
cdr3_length: 13
d_call: .
clone_size: .
cdr3_aa: CASSATGFRGYTF
cdr3_nt: TGTGCCAGTAGTGCGACAGGATTCCGGGGCTACACCTTC

v_call: TRBV5-1
j_call: TRBJ1-4
cdr3_length: 17
d_call: .
clone_size: .
cdr3_aa: CASSLGRGGGTNEKLFF
cdr3_nt: TGCGCCAGCAGCTTGGGCAGGGGAGGCGGAACTAATGAAAAACTGTTTTTT

v_call: TRBV19
j_call: TRBJ1-2
cdr3_length: 14
d_call: TRBD1
clone_size: .
cdr3_aa: CASSITGVYYGYTF
cdr3_nt: TGTGCCAGTAGTATCACAGGGGTTTACTATGGCTACACCTTC

v_call: TRBV5-4
j_call: TRBJ1-4
cdr3_length: 11
d_call: .
clone_size: .
cdr3_aa: CAMGPREKLFF
cdr3_nt: TGTGCCATGGGCCCCCGTGAAAAACTGTTTTTT

v_call: TRBV10-3
j_call: TRBJ2-1
cdr3_length: 15
d_call: TRBD2
clone_size: .
cdr3_aa: CAISRLAGEYNEQFF
cdr3_nt: TGTGCCATCAGTCGACTAGCGGGGGAGTACAATGAGCAGTTCTTC

v_call: TRBV7-9
j_call: TRBJ1-1
cdr3_length: 14
d_call: .
clone_size: once
cdr3_aa: CASSYEGQNTEAFF
cdr3_nt: TGTGCCAGCAGCTACGAGGGGCAGAACACTGAAGCTTTCTTT

v_call: TRBV2
j_call: TRBJ1-5
cdr3_length: 13
d_call: .
clone_size: .
cdr3_aa: CASRMVYSQPQHF
cdr3_nt: TGTGCCAGCAGGATGGTATATTCTCAGCCCCAGCATTTT

v_call: TRBV30
j_call: TRBJ1-2
cdr3_length: 12
d_call: TRBD1
clone_size: .
cdr3_aa: CAWTWDREGYTF
cdr3_nt: TGTGCCTGGACTTGGGACAGGGAAGGCTACACCTTC

v_call: TRBV20-1
j_call: TRBJ1-1
cdr3_length: 10
d_call: .
clone_size: .
cdr3_aa: CSASAWEAFF
cdr3_nt: TGCAGTGCTAGTGCATGGGAAGCTTTCTTT

v_call: TRBV6-5
j_call: TRBJ2-7
cdr3_length: 13
d_call: TRBD1
clone_size: .
cdr3_aa: CASKTGARDEQYF
cdr3_nt: TGTGCCAGCAAAACAGGGGCTCGGGACGAGCAGTACTTC

v_call: TRBV30
j_call: TRBJ1-3
cdr3_length: 18
d_call: TRBD1
clone_size: .
cdr3_aa: CAWKVLADRGRAGNTIYF
cdr3_nt: TGTGCCTGGAAAGTCTTGGCCGACAGGGGGCGAGCTGGAAACACCATATATTTT

v_call: TRBV19
j_call: TRBJ2-2
cdr3_length: 16
d_call: TRBD1
clone_size: .
cdr3_aa: CASSPHRGPNTGELFF
cdr3_nt: TGTGCCAGTAGTCCTCACAGGGGACCGAACACCGGGGAGCTGTTTTTT

v_call: TRBV19
j_call: TRBJ1-1
cdr3_length: 13
d_call: TRBD1
clone_size: .
cdr3_aa: CASSRDRDTEAFF
cdr3_nt: TGTGCCAGTAGTAGGGACAGGGACACTGAAGCTTTCTTT

v_call: TRBV10-3
j_call: TRBJ1-2
cdr3_length: 14
d_call: .
clone_size: .
cdr3_aa: CAISERELNYGYTF
cdr3_nt: TGTGCCATCAGTGAAAGGGAACTTAACTATGGCTACACCTTC

v_call: TRBV10-3
j_call: TRBJ1-4
cdr3_length: 14
d_call: TRBD1
clone_size: .
cdr3_aa: CAISESGGLEKLFF
cdr3_nt: TGTGCCATCAGTGAATCAGGGGGTTTGGAAAAACTGTTTTTT

v_call: TRBV7-2
j_call: TRBJ2-5
cdr3_length: 15
d_call: TRBD2
clone_size: .
cdr3_aa: CASSLRVAGKETQYF
cdr3_nt: TGTGCCAGCAGCTTACGGGTAGCGGGGAAAGAGACCCAGTACTTC

v_call: TRBV11-3
j_call: TRBJ2-1
cdr3_length: 15
d_call: TRBD2
clone_size: .
cdr3_aa: CASSPRLAPYNEQFF
cdr3_nt: TGTGCCAGCAGCCCGAGACTAGCGCCCTACAATGAGCAGTTCTTC

v_call: TRBV21-1
j_call: TRBJ2-7
cdr3_length: 15
d_call: .
clone_size: .
cdr3_aa: CASSRPTGGPHEQYF
cdr3_nt: TGTGCCAGCAGCAGGCCCACAGGGGGTCCCCACGAGCAGTACTTC

v_call: TRBV6-5
j_call: TRBJ1-5
cdr3_length: 13
d_call: .
clone_size: .
cdr3_aa: CASSVAGNQPQHF
cdr3_nt: TGTGCCAGCAGTGTGGCAGGCAATCAGCCCCAGCATTTT